This entry lists 21 T cell receptor beta chains sequenced from one sample in a study of glioma-infiltrating T cells (dated by TCRdb to 2016 to 2018). TCRdb shows the sequencer as Illumina MiSeq. TCR alpha and beta CDR3 regions were amplified with the iRepertoire nested amplicon-rescue multiplex PCR (arm-PCR) platform from RNA. The public reads were reanalyzed by TCRdb: fastp trimming at Q25, MiXCR alignment, in-frame beta chains only. Rows are combined by CDR3 protein, so each entry shows the most common genes and DNA. In this sample the table shows approximately 400,000 distinct CDR3 sequences, roughly 41% of which occur a single time. The ten biggest clones cover 9.5% to 15% of the sample. What was sequenced was glioma tissue, nonneoplastic brain tissue, or PBMCs (not recorded which). These receptors came from a human donor with low-grade glioma or glioblastoma, undergoing nonglioma brain surgery, or in good health (not recorded which).

This clonotype was picked up a small number of times. The chain carries TRBV7-3 and TRBJ2-5; 7 bases are shared with TRBD2. CDR3 length: 15 amino acids. V trimming: 5 bases; J trimming: 4 bases; junction bases outside the gene matches: 10. Germline CDR1 is SGHTA and CDR2 is FQGTGA. This CDR3 is CASSPSLAGVETQYF. In nucleotides, the CDR3 is TGTGCCAGCAGCCCCAGCTTGGCGGGAGTAGAGACCCAGTACTTC.

As regards this clonotype: The junction shows a germline mismatch at one end, possibly a read error. The chain joins TRBV6-2 or TRBV6-3 to TRBJ1-3; D ambiguous. The CDR3 runs 14 residues. Germline-derived CDR1 and CDR2 are MNHEY and SVGEGT. This CDR3 is CASSLGYSGNTVYF. The CDR3, as DNA: TGTGCCAGCAGTTTAGGTTACTCTGGAAACACCGTATATTTT.

This clonotype was seen many times. This sequence joins TRBV20-1 and TRBJ2-3; D call uncertain. CDR3 length equals 11 residues. V lost 5 bases, J lost 6 bases, and 9 bases lay in between. Germline CDR1 reads DFQATT; CDR2 reads SNEGSKA (reference sequence). This CDR3 is CSAPLGDTQYF. The CDR3, as DNA: TGCAGTGCTCCCCTCGGGGATACGCAGTATTTT.

This clonotype has ten or more counts. The rearrangement links TRBV6-5 to TRBJ1-1; D remains unclear. CDR1 is MNHEY and CDR2 is SVGAGI in the germline V gene. This CDR3 is 13 amino acids long. The V gene lost 2 bases and the J gene lost 3 bases, with 7 bases spanning the gap. In DNA, the CDR3 is TGTGCCAGCAGTTACCGGACCCACACTGAAGCTTTCTTT. Encoded protein: CASSYRTHTEAFF.

This clonotype was counted between two and nine times. The J gene is TRBJ1-1, the V gene TRBV20-1; D ambiguous. Trimming removed 2 bases from V and 4 bases from J, with 11 bases in between. Germline loops: CDR1 DFQATT, CDR2 SNEGSKA (reference sequence). This CDR3 has 13 amino acids. The CDR3 loop is CSARQPSGTEAFF. For the CDR3, the DNA is TGCAGTGCTAGACAACCCAGCGGCACTGAAGCTTTCTTT.

This clonotype appeared a few times. The rearrangement links TRBV28 to TRBJ1-2; D unclear. CDR3 length: 14 amino acids. Germline V gives CDR1 MDHEN, CDR2 SYDVKM. The germline V and J ends were trimmed by 5 bases and 2 bases, with 12 bases remaining between them. The CDR3: CASSRFGENYGYTF. The CDR3, as DNA: TGTGCCAGCAGTCGATTTGGGGAGAACTATGGCTACACCTTC.

This clonotype was recorded a few times. The chain's CDR3 is CASSQEREGREQYF. The CDR3, as DNA: TGCGCCAGCAGCCAAGAACGGGAGGGCCGCGAGCAGTACTTC. The chain recombines TRBV4-1 with TRBJ2-7; TRBD2 matches at 8 bases. Germline V gene data show CDR1 as MGHRA and CDR2 as YSYEKL. Trimming took 0 bases from V and 6 from J; bases not matched to a gene: 4. This CDR3 has 14 amino acids.

The chain links TRBV19 to TRBJ2-1, with 12 nucleotides matching TRBD2. The end of the DNA is better explained by TRBJ2-7, so the J call may be wrong. The CDR3 is 15 residues long. CDR1 is LNHDA and CDR2 is SQIVND in the germline V gene (reference sequence). CDR3 amino acids: CASTRTSGNSYEQYF. The CDR3 DNA follows: TGTGCCAGTACACGGACTAGCGGGAACTCCTACGAGCAGTACTTC.

This clonotype occurred once. A much larger clonotype is one base distant, so this may be a read error. V usage is TRBV6-5 and J usage is TRBJ2-1; TRBD2 might be the D (6 bases). Germline CDR1 MNHEY, CDR2 SVGAGI. CDR3 size: 14 residues. CDR3 in amino acids: CASSLRTTYNELFF. DNA for the CDR3: TGTGCCAGCAGTTTACGGACTACCTACAATGAGCTGTTCTTC.

This clonotype was found many times. CDR3 sequence reads: CASSLFPRNEQYF. CDR3 DNA sequence: TGTGCCAGCAGTTTATTCCCCAGGAACGAGCAGTACTTC. The chain is built from TRBV27 and TRBJ2-7; no clear D gene. Germline V gives CDR1 MNHEY, CDR2 SMNVEV (reference sequence). Deletions cut 1 base from V and 5 bases from J, with 9 bases between. The CDR3 is 13 residues long.

This clonotype was counted a few times. This sequence joins TRBV7-2 and TRBJ2-7; possible D gene TRBD1, 6 bases. Trimming removed 5 bases at V and 2 bases at J, with 10 bases between. The length of the CDR3 is 13 residues. Looked up from germline, CDR1 is SGHTA and CDR2 is FQGNSA. Written as DNA, the CDR3 is TGTGCCAGCAGCGGGGGCACCACCTACGAGCAGTACTTC. Its translation: CASSGGTTYEQYF.

J is TRBJ1-2 and V is TRBV28, with unresolved D. Germline CDR1 reads MDHEN; CDR2 reads SYDVKM. The CDR3 totals 12 residues. V was trimmed by 6 bases and J by 8 bases, leaving 13 bases between them. The CDR3, as DNA: TGTGCCAGCAGGGGCTCAGGTCGCGGCTACACCTTC. Its protein product is CASRGSGRGYTF.

This clonotype was picked up one time. A much more abundant neighbour one base away suggests this may be a read error. The chain has TRBV27 and TRBJ2-1, with 9 positions matching TRBD2. CDR3 length equals 16 residues. Germline V CDR1 and CDR2: MNHEY, SMNVEV (reference sequence). The CDR3 loop is CASSTLAGHRLNKQFF. The CDR3 DNA follows: TGTGCCAGCAGTACTCTAGCGGGACATCGGCTCAATAAGCAGTTCTTC.

V gene TRBV6-1 combines with J gene TRBJ1-4; perhaps TRBD1 as D (5 bases). V was trimmed by 6 bases and J by 1 base, leaving 15 bases between them. From germline, CDR1 is MNHNS and CDR2 SASEGT. The CDR3 is made up of 16 amino acids. The CDR3 spells CASSADDRVTNEKLFF. CDR3 DNA: TGTGCCAGCAGCGCAGACGACAGAGTAACTAATGAAAAACTGTTTTTT.

Details on this clonotype: Sequence at one end of the junction differs from germline and may be a read error. The chain combines TRBV12-3 or TRBV12-4 with TRBJ2-1, with D possibly being TRBD2 (6 bases). The CDR3 extends over 16 amino acids. The CDR3 DNA reads as TGTGCCAGCAGATTAGCGGTTTCCCCCTCCTACAATGAGCAGTTCTTC. This encodes CASRLAVSPSYNEQFF.

V is TRBV28 and J is TRBJ2-1, with 14 positions matching TRBD2. Germline V gene data show CDR1 as MDHEN and CDR2 as SYDVKM. CDR3 length equals 18 residues. Germline trimming cut 1 base from V and 4 bases from J; bases unmatched to any gene: 6. The CDR3 DNA sequence: TGTGCCAGCAGTTTATTGACTAGCGGGAGGGCCGGGTACAATGAGCAGTTCTTC. Encoded protein: CASSLLTSGRAGYNEQFF.

In this sample, this clonotype turned up once. A read error may be the cause here, since a much bigger clone is one base away. The chain couples TRBV27 to TRBJ1-6, with 7 bases matching TRBD1. The ends lost 5 bases at V and 10 bases at J; junction bases unmatched: 5. The CDR3 length is 13 residues. CDR1 and CDR2 (germline): MNHEY, SMNVEV (reference sequence). CDR3 sequence: CASSLQGESPLHF. Written as DNA, the CDR3 is TGTGCCAGCAGTCTCCAGGGGGAGTCACCCCTCCACTTT.

This clonotype was seen only a few times. The gene calls are TRBV12-3 or TRBV12-4 and TRBJ2-1; 9 bases are shared with TRBD2. The V gene end was trimmed by 3 bases and the J gene end by 8 bases; junction bases not matched to a gene: 8. The CDR3 totals 15 residues. CDR3 DNA sequence: TGTGCCAGCAGTTTCCGACTAGCGGTGGCCGATGAGCAGTTCTTC. Protein sequence: CASSFRLAVADEQFF.

This clonotype was picked up many times. The chain couples TRBV28 to TRBJ2-3, with TRBD1 as a possible D gene (5 bases). The CDR3 runs 12 residues. Germline CDR1 reads MDHEN; CDR2 reads SYDVKM. V gave up 5 bases and J gave up 6 bases, with 9 bases separating them. The DNA for the CDR3 is TGTGCCAGCAGTCCAGGGTGGGATACGCAGTATTTT. Amino acids: CASSPGWDTQYF.

Comment on this clonotype: This may be a read error: a much more frequent sequence differs by one nucleotide. This chain connects TRBV6-6 to TRBJ1-2; a possible D gene is TRBD1 (6 bases). From germline, CDR1 is MNHNY and CDR2 SVGAGI (reference sequence). Deletions cut 0 bases from V and 6 bases from J, with 17 bases between. The CDR3 extends over 16 amino acids. DNA for the CDR3: TGTGCCAGCAGTTACTCGCCCCTCCGGAACAGGGATGGCTACACCTTC. This codes for CASSYSPLRNRDGYTF.

This clonotype has a handful of counts. The V and J genes are TRBV12-3 or TRBV12-4 and TRBJ1-1; a possible D gene is TRBD1 (5 bases). The CDR3 covers 13 residues. Trimming pared 6 bases from V and 13 bases from J, leaving 21 bases between. CDR3: CASSHRSRQIGFF. The CDR3 DNA follows: TGTGCCAGCAGCCACCGGTCGAGACAGATAGGTTTCTTT.